This T cell receptor beta chain was sequenced during a study of regulatory T cells in long-lasting Graves disease. General study points: Gene preferences differed: TRBV28, TRBJ1-2, TRBJ2-5 in persistent cases. The study found persistent patients shared more public clonotypes (about 3,000) than new patients (over 850).

This clonotype appeared a few times. The antigen remains undetermined. Library construction for TCR beta used iRepertoire HTBI primers and Arm-PCR of CDR3 regions. TCRdb reprocessed the multiplex PCR reads with MiXCR, giving one entry per CDR3 protein. The sample contains a few hundred thousand distinct CDR3 sequences, more than 20% of which appear only once. V shed 6 bases and J 7 bases; nucleotides not matched to a gene: 8. CDR3 length equals 15 residues. CDR1 and CDR2 from the germline V gene are SNHLY and FYNNEI. Time point indicated: persistent/refractory GD, antithyroid drugs over 5 years with positive TRAb. Generation of the TCR library employed RNA extracted from PBMCs. Patients came through an endocrinology department, and that department was in Xi'an, China.

The chain links TRBV2 to TRBJ1-6; TRBD1 agrees at 8 bases. The TCR was taken from a woman in her 40s with Graves disease. Sequenced material: peripheral blood mononuclear cells (PBMCs), taken when the disease was refractory, from a patient treated with antithyroid drugs. The CDR3 nucleotides are TGTGCCAGCAGACTAGACAGGGGTGGGAATTCACCCCTCCACTTT. This gives the protein CASRLDRGGNSPLHF.